These 26 T cell receptor beta chains came from one sample sequenced in a study of technical replicates of blood from several donors. Sequenced by immunoSEQ multiplex PCR; TCRdb stores in-frame clones only, minus some. This sample has roughly 100,000 clones, with 95% to 97% found just once. The specimen sequenced was T cells isolated from PBMCs. The receptors derive from a human donor in good health.

The rearrangement uses TRBV30 and TRBJ2-6, with TRBD1 as a possible D gene (6 bases). Germline V gene sequence: CDR1 GTSNPN, CDR2 SVGIG (reference sequence). This CDR3 has 16 residues. V lost 2 bases and J 2 bases, leaving 13 bases between the germline ends. In DNA, the CDR3 is TGTGCCTGGAGTACAGGGAAATTCCCTGGGGCCAACGTCCTGACTTTC. Its translation: CAWSTGKFPGANVLTF.

The chain employs TRBV9 and TRBJ1-1, with TRBD1 matching 10 bases. CDR1 and CDR2 (germline): SGDLS, YYNGEE. V lost 3 bases and J lost 13; bases outside the gene matches: 9. The length of the CDR3 is 13 residues. The CDR3: CASSETGGAPDFF. CDR3 DNA sequence: TGTGCCAGCAGCGAGACAGGGGGCGCCCCGGATTTCTTT.

Points on this clone: This CDR3 is also generated by other DNA sequences in the sample. The chain employs TRBV2 and TRBJ1-3, with 9 positions matching TRBD1. The CDR3 runs to 13 residues. The germline V gene has CDR1 SNHLY and CDR2 FYNNEI. With V trimmed by 8 bases and J by 5 bases, 4 bases remained unmatched. CDR3 DNA sequence: TGTGCCAGCTGGGGGACAGGGAGAAACACCATATATTTT. Translation: CASWGTGRNTIYF.

The chain uses TRBV2 and TRBJ2-5, with 8 bases matching TRBD1. The CDR3 length is 15 residues. CDR1 and CDR2 (germline): SNHLY, FYNNEI. Trimming removed 3 bases from V and 5 bases from J; junction bases left unmatched: 8. The CDR3 loop is CASSDLQGAAETQYF. In DNA form, the CDR3 reads TGTGCCAGCAGTGACCTTCAGGGGGCCGCGGAGACCCAGTACTTC.

The chain carries TRBV14 and TRBJ2-1, with 13 bases that match TRBD2. Germline V gene sequence: CDR1 SGHDN, CDR2 FVKESK. CDR3 length: 17 amino acids. The V and J ends lost 4 bases and 6 bases, in that order; junction bases with no gene match: 9. The CDR3 DNA is TGTGCCAGCAGCCCGATAGGGACTAGCGGGGTCCTCAATGAGCAGTTCTTC. Its protein is CASSPIGTSGVLNEQFF.

The DNA for the CDR3 is TGTGCCACCAGCCCGCGTTCCGGGACTACTACCTACGAGCAGTACTTC. It codes for CATSPRSGTTTYEQYF. This sequence joins TRBV15 and TRBJ2-7; 7 bases agree with TRBD2. The CDR3 length is 16 residues. CDR1 is LNHNV, CDR2 YYDKDF, per germline (reference sequence). V shed 5 bases, J shed 2 bases, and the junction held 12 bases outside the gene matches.

This sequence joins TRBV6-4 and TRBJ2-3, with TRBD2 as a possible D gene (5 bases). V was trimmed by 0 bases and J by 3 bases, leaving 16 bases between them. The CDR3 extends over 17 amino acids. Germline V gene data show CDR1 as MRHNA and CDR2 as SNTAGT. The CDR3 nucleotides read TGTGCCAGCAGTGACTCGATTCCGGGCGGAGGTACAGATACGCAGTATTTT. It codes for CASSDSIPGGGTDTQYF.

This rearrangement joins TRBV30 to TRBJ2-7; 11 bases match TRBD2. This CDR3 is 15 amino acids long. CDR1 GTSNPN and CDR2 SVGIG come from the germline V gene (reference sequence). V lost 2 bases to trimming and J lost 2 bases; unmatched junction nucleotides: 5. CDR3 coding DNA: TGTGCCTGGAGTTTTTCGGGACTAGCGGCCTACGAGCAGTACTTC. Translating it yields CAWSFSGLAAYEQYF.

This chain links TRBV7-9 with TRBJ1-4; D is unresolved. The CDR3 is made up of 16 amino acids. V dropped 0 bases and J dropped 3 bases, with 11 bases sitting between them. Germline CDR1 SEHNR, CDR2 FQNEAQ (reference sequence). The CDR3 bases are TGTGCCAGCAGCTTAGCGCGAGGAGCCTCTAATGAAAAACTGTTTTTT. Its protein product is CASSLARGASNEKLFF.

V and J are TRBV11-2 and TRBJ2-2; 11 bases fit TRBD1. The trim removed 6 bases at V and 5 bases at J, leaving 5 bases unmatched. Germline CDR1 is SGHAT and CDR2 is FQNNGV. This CDR3 comprises 15 residues. CDR3 sequence (DNA): TGTGCCAGCAGATTGGGGACAGGGGGGACCGGGGAGCTGTTTTTT. Residues: CASRLGTGGTGELFF.

V usage is TRBV28 and J usage is TRBJ2-1, with D possibly TRBD1 on 6 matching bases. Per the germline V gene, CDR1 is MDHEN and CDR2 is SYDVKM. This CDR3 region has 17 residues. V lost 5 bases, J lost 5 bases, and 22 bases lay in between. CDR3 nucleotide sequence: TGTGCCAGCAGTGGGTACTTGACGGGACATCAAGACAATGAGCAGTTCTTC. It codes for CASSGYLTGHQDNEQFF. The full variable domain, completed using reference TRBV28 and TRBJ2-1, is DVKVTQSSRYLVKRTGEKVFLECVQDMDHENMFWYRQDPGLGLRLIYFSYDVKMKEKGDIPEGYSVSREKKERFSLILESASTNQTSMYLCASSGYLTGHQDNEQFFGPGTRLTVL.

The J gene is TRBJ2-5, the V gene TRBV7-7, with D tentatively TRBD2 (6 bases). V gave up 5 bases and J gave up 5 bases, with 18 bases separating them. The CDR3 is 15 residues long. CDR1 is SSHAT, CDR2 FNYEAQ, per germline (reference sequence). This chain's CDR3 is CASSPGPGERETQYF. The DNA of the CDR3 is TGTGCCAGCAGCCCCGGGCCGGGGGAGAGGGAGACCCAGTACTTC.

The chain is built from TRBV7-3 and TRBJ2-1, with unresolved D. With 1 base removed from V and 0 bases from J, the gap between germline ends came to 10 bases. Germline CDR1 and CDR2: SGHTA and FQGTGA. The CDR3 contains 16 residues. CDR3 region: CASSLRAPSSYNEQFF. CDR3 bases: TGTGCCAGCAGCTTAAGAGCGCCCAGCTCCTACAATGAGCAGTTCTTC.

The rearrangement joins TRBV29-1 to TRBJ2-1; 10 nucleotides align to TRBD2. Germline V gene sequence: CDR1 SQVTM, CDR2 ANQGSEA. This CDR3 is 14 amino acids long. With 7 bases clipped from V and 7 bases from J, the junction kept 10 bases outside the gene matches. Here the CDR3 reads CSGVSGRFGNEQFF. The CDR3 DNA is TGCAGCGGAGTTAGCGGGAGGTTTGGGAATGAGCAGTTCTTC.

This rearrangement joins TRBV7-3 to TRBJ2-3; D may be TRBD1 (6 bases). CDR1 SGHTA and CDR2 FQGTGA come from the germline V gene. Trimming took 4 bases from V and 6 from J, leaving 11 bases between them. The CDR3 runs 13 residues. Here the CDR3 reads CASSSPQGDTQYF. Here the CDR3 DNA reads TGTGCCAGCAGCTCGCCCCAGGGGGATACGCAGTATTTT. The full variable domain, completed using reference TRBV7-3 and TRBJ2-3, is GAGVSQTPSNKVTEKGKYVELRCDPISGHTALYWYRQSLGQGPEFLIYFQGTGAADDSGLPNDRFFAVRPEGSVSTLKIQRTERGDSAVYLCASSSPQGDTQYFGPGTRLTVL.

The chain is built from TRBV4-1 and TRBJ2-7, with D perhaps TRBD1 (5 bases). The CDR3 extends over 16 amino acids. Trimming took off 2 bases at V and 2 bases at J, with 16 bases between the two ends. Germline CDR1 MGHRA, CDR2 YSYEKL. Here the CDR3 DNA reads TGCGCCAGCAGCCAACATCCGAGTAGGGGTGCCTACGAGCAGTACTTC. Protein product: CASSQHPSRGAYEQYF.

About this clone itself: At one end, the junction sequence differs from germline, possibly due to a read error. The chain uses TRBV7-7 and TRBJ2-1; the D gene is possibly TRBD2 (6 bases). The germline CDR1 and CDR2 sequences are SSHAT and FNYEAQ (reference sequence). The CDR3 has 16 amino acids. The CDR3 reads CASSLAGGYGINEQFF. The DNA of the CDR3 is TGTGCTAGCAGCTTAGCAGGAGGGTACGGAATCAATGAGCAGTTCTTC.

The rearrangement links TRBV15 to TRBJ2-4; the match to TRBD1 covers 8 bases. V lost 5 bases and J lost 8; bases outside the gene matches: 14. The CDR3 has 16 amino acids. Looked up from germline, CDR1 is LNHNV and CDR2 is YYDKDF (reference sequence). The CDR3 here is CATSGYQRQGMDIQYF. Written as DNA, the CDR3 is TGTGCCACCAGCGGATATCAAAGACAGGGGATGGACATTCAGTACTTC.

This sequence joins TRBV7-2 and TRBJ2-7; D possibly corresponds to TRBD1 (5 bases). This CDR3 contains 14 residues. Trimming took 0 bases from V and 5 from J, leaving 11 bases between them. Germline CDR1 and CDR2: SGHTA and FQGNSA. This chain's CDR3 is CASSLAQDIHEQYF. The DNA of the CDR3 is TGTGCCAGCAGCTTAGCGCAGGACATCCACGAGCAGTACTTC. Full variable domain (remainder filled in from reference TRBV7-2 and TRBJ2-7): GAGVSQSPSNKVTEKGKDVELRCDPISGHTALYWYRQSLGQGLEFLIYFQGNSAPDKSGLPSDRFSAERTGGSVSTLTIQRTQQEDSAVYLCASSLAQDIHEQYFGPGTRLTVT.

The chain couples TRBV28 to TRBJ2-1; TRBD1 is a possible D gene (6 bases). Germline loops: CDR1 MDHEN, CDR2 SYDVKM. Trimming took off 5 bases at V and 6 bases at J, with 17 bases between the two ends. This CDR3 is 15 amino acids long. The CDR3 loop is CASSLRLSRGNEQFF. Written as DNA, the CDR3 is TGTGCCAGCAGTCTACGACTATCCAGGGGCAATGAGCAGTTCTTC.

The chain carries TRBV27 and TRBJ2-3; D not certain. CDR1 and CDR2 (germline): MNHEY, SMNVEV (reference sequence). CDR3 length: 14 amino acids. V was shortened by 5 bases and J by 1 base, with 10 bases between the two germline ends. The CDR3: CASSLPGRTDTQYF. The CDR3 DNA reads TGTGCCAGCAGTCTACCGGGTCGCACAGATACGCAGTATTTT.

The rearrangement joins TRBV27 to TRBJ2-3; 7 nucleotides agree with TRBD1. Losses at the gene ends were 5 bases for V and 0 bases for J; bases not matched to a gene: 8. The CDR3 has 16 amino acids. The germline gives CDR1 MNHEY, CDR2 SMNVEV (reference sequence). Here the CDR3 reads CASSPLDRRSTDTQYF. The CDR3 bases are TGTGCCAGCAGTCCCCTGGACAGGCGAAGCACAGATACGCAGTATTTT.

This clone was counted once. The V gene is TRBV29-1, the J gene TRBJ1-1, with D hard to call. V was cut by 4 bases and J by 0 bases, with 6 bases left in between. Germline CDR1 and CDR2: SQVTM and ANQGSEA. CDR3 size: 12 residues. The CDR3 here is CSVATLNTEAFF. For the CDR3, the DNA is TGCAGCGTTGCAACTTTGAACACTGAAGCTTTCTTT.

This chain joins TRBV6-5 and TRBJ2-5; tentative D call: TRBD1 (5 bases). Germline V gene lookup returns CDR1 MNHEY and CDR2 SVGAGI. V was clipped by 5 bases and J by 1 base, with 8 bases between them. This CDR3 spans 13 amino acids. CDR3 amino acids: CASSQQVQETQYF. The CDR3 coding sequence is TGTGCCAGCAGTCAACAGGTCCAAGAGACCCAGTACTTC.

CDR3 DNA: TGTGCCAGCAGTTACTCGAGCACTGAAGCTTTCTTT. This codes for CASSYSSTEAFF. The chain has TRBV6-6 and TRBJ1-1; D unresolved. Trimming left V 0 bases short and J 4 bases short, with 3 bases between. The germline V gene has CDR1 MNHNY and CDR2 SVGAGI (reference sequence). The CDR3 is made up of 12 amino acids.

This sequence joins TRBV2 and TRBJ2-2; no definite D call. This CDR3 is built from 12 residues. V lost 6 bases and J lost 3, with 5 bases in between. In germline, CDR1 is SNHLY, CDR2 FYNNEI. In nucleotides, the CDR3 is TGTGCCAGCAGACGGGACACCGGGGAGCTGTTTTTT. It is translated as CASRRDTGELFF.